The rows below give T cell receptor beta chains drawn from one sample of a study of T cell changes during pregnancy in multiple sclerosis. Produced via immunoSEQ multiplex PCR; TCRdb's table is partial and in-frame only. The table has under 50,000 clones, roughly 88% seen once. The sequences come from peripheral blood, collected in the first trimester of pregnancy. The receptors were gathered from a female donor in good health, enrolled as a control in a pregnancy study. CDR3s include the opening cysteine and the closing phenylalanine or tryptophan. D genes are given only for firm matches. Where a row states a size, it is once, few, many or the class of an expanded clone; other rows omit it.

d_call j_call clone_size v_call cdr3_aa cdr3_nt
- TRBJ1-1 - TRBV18 CASSPYHDTNSMGTEAFF TGTGCCAGCTCACCATACCACGACACCAACTCTATGGGCACTGAAGCTTTCTTT
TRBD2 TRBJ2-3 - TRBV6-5 CASSASGRRDTQYF TGTGCCAGCAGTGCTAGCGGGAGAAGAGATACGCAGTATTTT
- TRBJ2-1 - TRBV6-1 CASSEAKLVVYEQFF TGTGCCAGCAGTGAAGCTAAACTAGTTGTCTATGAGCAGTTCTTC
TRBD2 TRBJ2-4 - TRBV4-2 CASSQERLAGWLAKNIQYF TGTGCCAGCAGCCAAGAGAGACTAGCGGGTTGGCTAGCCAAAAACATTCAGTACTTC
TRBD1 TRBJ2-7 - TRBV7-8 CASSVDRGDEQYF TGTGCCAGCAGCGTCGACAGGGGTGACGAGCAGTACTTC
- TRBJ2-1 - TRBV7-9 CASSLQGTVDEQFF TGTGCCAGCAGCTTACAGGGGACCGTGGATGAGCAGTTCTTC
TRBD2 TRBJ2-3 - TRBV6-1 CASTLADTDTQYF TGTGCCAGCACCCTAGCGGACACAGATACGCAGTATTTT
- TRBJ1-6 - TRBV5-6 CASSFQGLVLHF TGTGCCAGCAGCTTCCAGGGTTTAGTCCTCCACTTT
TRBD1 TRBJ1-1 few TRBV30 CAWSGGRTEAFF TGTGCCTGGTCAGGGGGCCGGACTGAAGCTTTCTTT
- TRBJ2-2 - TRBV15 CATSRDGGTGELFF TGTGCCACCAGCAGAGATGGGGGGACCGGGGAGCTGTTTTTT
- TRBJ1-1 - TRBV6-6 CASRKRGNRNTEAFF TGTGCCAGCAGGAAACGGGGGAACAGGAACACTGAAGCTTTCTTT
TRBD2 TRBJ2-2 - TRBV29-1 CSVADRLTSGRYTGELFF TGCAGCGTAGCTGACCGCCTGACTAGCGGGAGATACACCGGGGAGCTGTTTTTT
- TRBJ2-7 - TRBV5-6 CASSLVAEQYF TGTGCCAGCAGCTTGGTTGCCGAGCAGTACTTC
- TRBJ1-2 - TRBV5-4 CASSLQITNNGYTF TGTGCCAGCAGCTTGCAGATAACTAATAATGGCTACACCTTC
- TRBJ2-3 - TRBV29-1 CSVEGPSYSTDTQYF TGCAGCGTTGAGGGGCCCAGTTATAGCACAGATACGCAGTATTTT
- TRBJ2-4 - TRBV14 CASSQGQGSIQYF TGTGCCAGCAGCCAAGGGCAGGGGAGCATTCAGTACTTC
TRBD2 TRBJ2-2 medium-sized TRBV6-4 CASSDGTSTGELFF TGTGCCAGCAGTGACGGGACTAGCACCGGGGAGCTGTTTTTT
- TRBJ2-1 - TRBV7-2 CASSLVPGAHEQFF TGTGCCAGCAGCTTAGTTCCGGGAGCCCATGAGCAGTTCTTC
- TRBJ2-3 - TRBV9 CASSIRTNGGDTQYF TGTGCCAGCAGCATCAGGACTAACGGAGGTGATACGCAGTATTTT
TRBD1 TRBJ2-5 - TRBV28 CASSRDRGRETQYF TGTGCCAGCAGTCGGGACAGGGGTCGAGAGACCCAGTACTTC
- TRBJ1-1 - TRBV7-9 CASSLGAAGPLGTEAFF TGTGCCAGCAGCTTAGGGGCGGCGGGACCACTGGGCACTGAAGCTTTCTTT
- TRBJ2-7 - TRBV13 CASSLARGGAYEQYF TGTGCCAGCAGCTTAGCGCGAGGAGGGGCCTACGAGCAGTACTTC
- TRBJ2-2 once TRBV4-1 CASSQGWQIGGSGELFF TGCGCCAGCAGCCAAGGATGGCAAATCGGAGGGTCCGGGGAGCTGTTTTTT
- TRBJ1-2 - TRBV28 CASSPGPRDYGYTF TGTGCCAGCAGTCCCGGGCCGCGGGACTATGGCTACACCTTC
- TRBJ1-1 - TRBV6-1 CASSEAHQSIVNTEAFF TGTGCCAGCAGTGAAGCGCATCAATCGATAGTGAACACTGAAGCTTTCTTT
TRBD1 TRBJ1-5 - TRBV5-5 CASSLHGQESNQPQHF TGTGCCAGCAGCTTGCACGGACAGGAGAGCAATCAGCCCCAGCATTTT
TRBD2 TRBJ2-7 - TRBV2 CASSGASGRNEQYF TGTGCCAGCAGTGGGGCTAGCGGGAGGAACGAGCAGTACTTC
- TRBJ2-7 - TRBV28 CASSPETYEERSYEQYF TGTGCCAGCAGTCCCGAGACTTACGAGGAGAGGTCCTACGAGCAGTACTTC
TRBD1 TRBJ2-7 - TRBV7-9 CASSSATSGTGLSYEQYF TGTGCCAGCAGCTCAGCCACCTCCGGGACAGGGCTGTCCTACGAGCAGTACTTC
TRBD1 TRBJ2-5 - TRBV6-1 CASSFQRTGQETQYF TGTGCCAGCAGTTTCCAAAGGACAGGGCAAGAGACCCAGTACTTC
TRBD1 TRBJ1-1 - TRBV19 CASSIRRQGRNTEAFF TGTGCCAGTAGTATCCGACGACAGGGGCGGAACACTGAAGCTTTCTTT
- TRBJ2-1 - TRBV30 CAWSTAGAGEQFF TGTGCCTGGAGCACGGCGGGGGCGGGTGAGCAGTTCTTC
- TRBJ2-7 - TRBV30 CAWATGTLYEQYF TGTGCCTGGGCCACAGGGACGCTCTACGAGCAGTACTTC
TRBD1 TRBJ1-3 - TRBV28 CASSLGYSGGITGNTIYF TGTGCCAGCAGTTTAGGCTATTCAGGGGGCATAACTGGAAACACCATATATTTT
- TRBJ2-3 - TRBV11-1 CASSLGGRSWDTQYF TGTGCCAGCAGCTTAGGAGGCAGATCTTGGGATACGCAGTATTTT
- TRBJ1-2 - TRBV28 CASIPPGSNYGYTF TGTGCCAGCATCCCCCCAGGGTCTAACTATGGCTACACCTTC
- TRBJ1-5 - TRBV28 CASAIYSNQPQHF TGTGCCAGCGCGATTTATAGCAATCAGCCCCAGCATTTT
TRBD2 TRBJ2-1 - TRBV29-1 CSVVRAGGWFF TGCAGCGTTGTGCGAGCGGGAGGGTGGTTCTTC
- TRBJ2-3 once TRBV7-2 CASSLVRDTQYF TGTGCCAGCAGCTTAGTCCGGGATACGCAGTATTTT
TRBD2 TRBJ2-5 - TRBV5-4 CASSSRLAGGQETQYF TGTGCCAGCAGCTCCCGACTAGCGGGGGGCCAAGAGACCCAGTACTTC
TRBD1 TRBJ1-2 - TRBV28 CATLIGHRGPGYTF TGTGCCACCCTAATAGGACACAGGGGGCCGGGCTACACCTTC
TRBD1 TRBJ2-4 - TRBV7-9 CASSPTGVSNIQYF TGTGCCAGCAGTCCTACAGGGGTTTCCAACATTCAGTACTTC
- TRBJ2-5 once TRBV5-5 CASSLLQGGQETQYF TGTGCCAGCAGCTTGTTGCAGGGTGGTCAAGAGACCCAGTACTTC
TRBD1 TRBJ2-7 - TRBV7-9 CASSTGQEQYF TGTGCCAGCAGTACGGGACAGGAGCAGTACTTC
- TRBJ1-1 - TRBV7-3 CASKLQGNTEAFF TGTGCCAGCAAACTACAGGGGAACACTGAAGCTTTCTTT
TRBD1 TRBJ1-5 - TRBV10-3 CAISESWAGGDQPQHF TGTGCCATCAGTGAGTCTTGGGCAGGGGGCGATCAGCCCCAGCATTTT
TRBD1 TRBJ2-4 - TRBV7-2 CASSLDRALKNIQYF TGTGCCAGCAGCTTGGACAGGGCCCTCAAAAACATTCAGTACTTC
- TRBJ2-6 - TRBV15 CATSRDRGSGANVLTF TGTGCCACCAGCAGAGATAGGGGATCAGGGGCCAACGTCCTGACTTTC
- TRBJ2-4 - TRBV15 CATSRRGGENIQYF TGTGCCACCAGCAGACGGGGTGGTGAAAACATTCAGTACTTC
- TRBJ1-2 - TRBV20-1 CSASGGGYTF TGCAGTGCTAGCGGGGGTGGCTACACCTTC
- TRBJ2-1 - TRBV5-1 CASSLGVVSSYNEQFF TGCGCCAGCAGCTTGGGAGTGGTAAGCTCCTACAATGAGCAGTTCTTC
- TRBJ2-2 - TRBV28 CASSLGGRNTGELFF TGTGCCAGCAGTTTAGGGGGGAGGAACACCGGGGAGCTGTTTTTT
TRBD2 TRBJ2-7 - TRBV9 CASSASLGGFNEQYF TGTGCCAGCAGCGCATCCCTGGGGGGGTTTAACGAGCAGTACTTC
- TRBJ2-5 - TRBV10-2 CASSLRGKETQYF TGCGCCAGCAGTCTACGGGGGAAAGAGACCCAGTACTTC
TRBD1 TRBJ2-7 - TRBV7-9 CASSLGQGGHEQYF TGTGCCAGCAGCTTAGGACAGGGTGGTCACGAGCAGTACTTC
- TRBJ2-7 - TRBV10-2 CATARRGSSYEQYF TGCGCCACCGCGCGGAGAGGGAGCTCCTACGAGCAGTACTTC
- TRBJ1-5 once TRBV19 CASSPLGGQGRSGSNQPQHF TGTGCCAGTAGTCCGCTGGGTGGGCAGGGGCGCAGCGGTAGCAATCAGCCCCAGCATTTT